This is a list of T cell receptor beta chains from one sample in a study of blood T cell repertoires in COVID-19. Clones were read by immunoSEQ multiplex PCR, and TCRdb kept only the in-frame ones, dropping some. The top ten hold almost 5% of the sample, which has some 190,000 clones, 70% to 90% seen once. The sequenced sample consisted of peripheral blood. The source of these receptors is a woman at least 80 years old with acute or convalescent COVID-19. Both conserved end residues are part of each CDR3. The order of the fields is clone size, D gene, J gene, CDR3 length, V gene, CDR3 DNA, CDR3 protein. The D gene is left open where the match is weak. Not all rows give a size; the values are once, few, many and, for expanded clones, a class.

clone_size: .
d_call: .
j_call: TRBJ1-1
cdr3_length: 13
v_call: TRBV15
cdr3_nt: TGTGCCACCAGCGGTGAGGGGGGGACTGAAGCTTTCTTT
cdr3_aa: CATSGEGGTEAFF

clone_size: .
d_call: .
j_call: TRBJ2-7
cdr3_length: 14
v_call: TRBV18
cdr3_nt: TGTGCCAGCTCACCGGGGAGTAGCTCCTACGAGCAGTACTTC
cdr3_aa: CASSPGSSSYEQYF

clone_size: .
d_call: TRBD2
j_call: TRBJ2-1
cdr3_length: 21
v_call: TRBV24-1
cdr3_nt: TGTGCCACCAGTGACCAGCTCCTCGGGACTAGCGGGAGTAGGTCGGGGAATGAGCAGTTCTTC
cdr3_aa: CATSDQLLGTSGSRSGNEQFF

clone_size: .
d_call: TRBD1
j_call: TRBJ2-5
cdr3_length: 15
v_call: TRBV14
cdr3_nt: TGTGCCAGCAGCCAAGGATCGGGACAGAAAGAGACCCAGTACTTC
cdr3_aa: CASSQGSGQKETQYF

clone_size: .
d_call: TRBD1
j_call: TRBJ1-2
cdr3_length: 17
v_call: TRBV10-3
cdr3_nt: TGTGCCATCGGAACCGGGACAGGATTGGGAGCTAACTATGGCTACACCTTC
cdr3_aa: CAIGTGTGLGANYGYTF

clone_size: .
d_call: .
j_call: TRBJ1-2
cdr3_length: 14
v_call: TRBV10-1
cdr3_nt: TGCGCCAGCAGAACCCCTCGAGTCAACTATGGCTACACCTTC
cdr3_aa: CASRTPRVNYGYTF

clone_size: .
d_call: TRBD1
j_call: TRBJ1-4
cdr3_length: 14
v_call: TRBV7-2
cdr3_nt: TGTGCCAGCAGCCTGGACAGGTGGGGTGAAAAACTGTTTTTT
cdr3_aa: CASSLDRWGEKLFF

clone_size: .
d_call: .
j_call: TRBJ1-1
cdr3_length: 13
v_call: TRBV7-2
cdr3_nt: TGTGCCAGCAGCTTAGTGCTGGGGACAGAAGCTTTCTTT
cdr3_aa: CASSLVLGTEAFF

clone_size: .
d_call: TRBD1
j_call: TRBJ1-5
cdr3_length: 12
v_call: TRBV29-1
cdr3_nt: TGCAGCGGAAGCACGACAGGGGGGCCCCAGCATTTT
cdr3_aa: CSGSTTGGPQHF

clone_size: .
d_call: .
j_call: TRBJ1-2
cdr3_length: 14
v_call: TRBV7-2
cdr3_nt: TGTGCCAGCAGCTTAGGTCCAGGGAAGCGAGGCTACACCTTC
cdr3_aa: CASSLGPGKRGYTF

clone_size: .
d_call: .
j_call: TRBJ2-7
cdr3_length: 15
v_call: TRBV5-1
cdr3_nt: TGCGCCAGCAGCCCCTTCTACGGGGGGCTCTACGAGCAGTACTTC
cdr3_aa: CASSPFYGGLYEQYF

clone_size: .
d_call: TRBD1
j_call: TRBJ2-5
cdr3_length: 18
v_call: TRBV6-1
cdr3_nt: TGTGCCAGCAGTGAAGCGCTTCCGGACAGGGGGGGCCAAGAGACCCAGTACTTC
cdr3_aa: CASSEALPDRGGQETQYF

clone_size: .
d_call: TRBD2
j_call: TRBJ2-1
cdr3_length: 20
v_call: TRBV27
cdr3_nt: TGTGCCAGCAGTTTAGGGGGTTTATCCCGGGCTGGCGGGAGAGGGAATGAGCAGTTCTTC
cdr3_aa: CASSLGGLSRAGGRGNEQFF

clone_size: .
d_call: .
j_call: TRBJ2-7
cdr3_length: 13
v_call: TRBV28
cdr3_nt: TGTGCCAGCAGTTTATCCAGGAGGTATGAGCAGTACTTC
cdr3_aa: CASSLSRRYEQYF

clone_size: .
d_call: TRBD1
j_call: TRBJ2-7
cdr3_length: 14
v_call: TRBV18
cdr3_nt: TGTGCCAGCTCAGCGGGACAGGCGATCAACGAGCAGTACTTC
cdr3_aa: CASSAGQAINEQYF

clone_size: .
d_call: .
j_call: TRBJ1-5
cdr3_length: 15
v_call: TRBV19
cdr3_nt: TGTGCCAGTAGTATTTCTCATCGCGGGGCTCAGCCCCAGCATTTT
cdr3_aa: CASSISHRGAQPQHF

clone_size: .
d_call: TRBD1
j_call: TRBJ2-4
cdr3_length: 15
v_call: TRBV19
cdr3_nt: TGTGCCAGTAGAATTCCGGGACAGGGGGGAAACATTCAGTACTTC
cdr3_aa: CASRIPGQGGNIQYF

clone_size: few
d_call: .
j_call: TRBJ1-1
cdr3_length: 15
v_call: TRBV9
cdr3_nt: TGTGCCAGCAGCGTAGTACCCTCGCCGGGCACTGAAGCTTTCTTT
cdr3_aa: CASSVVPSPGTEAFF

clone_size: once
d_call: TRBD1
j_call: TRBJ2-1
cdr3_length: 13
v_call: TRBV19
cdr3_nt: TGTGCCAGTAGTTTGGACAGGGTCAATGAGCAGTTCTTC
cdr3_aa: CASSLDRVNEQFF